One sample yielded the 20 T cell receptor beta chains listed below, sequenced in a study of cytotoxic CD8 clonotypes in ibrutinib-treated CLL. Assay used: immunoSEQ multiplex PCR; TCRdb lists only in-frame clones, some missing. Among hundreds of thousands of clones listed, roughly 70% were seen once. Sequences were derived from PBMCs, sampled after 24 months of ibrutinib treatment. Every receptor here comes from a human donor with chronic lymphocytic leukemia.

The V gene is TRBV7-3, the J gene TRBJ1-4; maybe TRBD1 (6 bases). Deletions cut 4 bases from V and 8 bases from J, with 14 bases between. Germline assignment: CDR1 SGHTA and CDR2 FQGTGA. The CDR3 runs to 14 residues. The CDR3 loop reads CASSSHGQLEKLFF. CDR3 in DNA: TGTGCCAGCAGCTCACACGGACAGCTCGAAAAACTGTTTTTT.

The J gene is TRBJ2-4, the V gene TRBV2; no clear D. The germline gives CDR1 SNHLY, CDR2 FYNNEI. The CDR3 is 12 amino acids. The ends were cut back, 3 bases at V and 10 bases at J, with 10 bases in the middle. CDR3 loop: CASSDRLYIQYF. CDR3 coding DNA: TGTGCCAGCAGTGATAGACTCTATATTCAGTACTTC. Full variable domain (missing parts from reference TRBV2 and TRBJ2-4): EPEVTQTPSHQVTQMGQEVILRCVPISNHLYFYWYRQILGQKVEFLVSFYNNEISEKSEIFDDQFSVERPDGSNFTLKIRSTKLEDSAMYFCASSDRLYIQYFGAGTRLSVL.

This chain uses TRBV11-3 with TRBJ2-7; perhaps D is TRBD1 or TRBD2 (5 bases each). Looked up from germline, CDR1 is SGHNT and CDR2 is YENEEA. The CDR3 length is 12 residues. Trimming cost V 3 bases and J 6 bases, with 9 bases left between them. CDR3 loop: CASSFGAREQYF. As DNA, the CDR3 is TGTGCCAGCAGCTTCGGGGCGCGCGAGCAGTACTTC.

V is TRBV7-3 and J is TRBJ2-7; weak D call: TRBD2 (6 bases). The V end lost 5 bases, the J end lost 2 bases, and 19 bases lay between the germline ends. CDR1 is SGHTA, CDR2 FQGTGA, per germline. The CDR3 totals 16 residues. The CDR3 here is CASSPTRTDSTYEQYF. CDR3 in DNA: TGTGCCAGCAGCCCGACTAGGACGGACTCGACCTACGAGCAGTACTTC.

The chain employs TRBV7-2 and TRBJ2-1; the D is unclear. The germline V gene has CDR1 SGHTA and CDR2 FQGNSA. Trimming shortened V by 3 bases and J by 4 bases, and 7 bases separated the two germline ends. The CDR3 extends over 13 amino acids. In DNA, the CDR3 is TGTGCCAGCAGCTTCATGGAGTACAATGAGCAGTTCTTC. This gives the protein CASSFMEYNEQFF.

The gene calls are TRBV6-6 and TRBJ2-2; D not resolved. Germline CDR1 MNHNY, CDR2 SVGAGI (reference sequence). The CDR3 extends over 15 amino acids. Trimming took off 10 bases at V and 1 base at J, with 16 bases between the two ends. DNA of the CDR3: TGTGCCACCTGCCTAGTTGGTTTGAACACCGGGGAGCTGTTTTTT. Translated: CATCLVGLNTGELFF.

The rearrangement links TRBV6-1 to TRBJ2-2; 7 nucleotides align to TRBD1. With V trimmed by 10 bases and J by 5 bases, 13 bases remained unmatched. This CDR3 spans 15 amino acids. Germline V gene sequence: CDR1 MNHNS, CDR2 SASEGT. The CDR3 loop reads CATSPWTGRTGELFF. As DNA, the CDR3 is TGTGCCACCTCCCCGTGGACAGGTCGAACCGGGGAGCTGTTTTTT.

The CDR3: CASSRGAEAFF. Written as DNA, the CDR3 is TGTGCCAGCAGTAGAGGGGCCGAAGCTTTCTTT. The V call is TRBV25-1, the J call TRBJ1-1, with D possibly TRBD1 on 5 matching bases. V dropped 5 bases and J dropped 8 bases, with 9 bases sitting between them. CDR3 length: 11 residues. Germline CDR1 is MGHDK and CDR2 is SYGVNS.

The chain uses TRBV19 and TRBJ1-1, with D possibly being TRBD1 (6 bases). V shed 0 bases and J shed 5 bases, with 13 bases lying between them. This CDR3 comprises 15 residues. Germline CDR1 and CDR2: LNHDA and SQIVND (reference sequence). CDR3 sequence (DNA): TGTGCCAGTAGTATAGAGGGGCAGGGGAAGACTGAAGCTTTCTTT. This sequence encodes CASSIEGQGKTEAFF.

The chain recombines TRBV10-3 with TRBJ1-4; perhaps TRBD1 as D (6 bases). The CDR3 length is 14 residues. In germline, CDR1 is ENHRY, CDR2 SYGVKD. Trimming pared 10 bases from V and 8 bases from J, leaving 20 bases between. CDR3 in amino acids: CATGGPGVVEKLFF. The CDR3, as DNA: TGTGCCACCGGGGGGCCAGGGGTAGTAGAAAAACTGTTTTTT.

The CDR3 protein is CASSSGEITDTQYF. The DNA of the CDR3 is TGTGCCAGCAGCTCAGGGGAAATCACAGATACGCAGTATTTT. V and J are TRBV7-2 and TRBJ2-3; tentatively, D is TRBD1 (6 bases). CDR1 and CDR2 (germline): SGHTA, FQGNSA. Trimming took off 4 bases at V and 2 bases at J, with 10 bases between the two ends. The CDR3 spans 14 residues.

DNA of the CDR3: TGTGCCAGCGGAAACCCCGGACAGAGGAACACTGAAGCTTTCTTT. Amino acid sequence: CASGNPGQRNTEAFF. This chain connects TRBV7-6 to TRBJ1-1; D is possibly TRBD1 (6 bases). Germline V gives CDR1 SGHVS, CDR2 FNYEAQ. The CDR3 spans 15 residues. V lost 8 bases and J lost 1, with 17 bases in between.

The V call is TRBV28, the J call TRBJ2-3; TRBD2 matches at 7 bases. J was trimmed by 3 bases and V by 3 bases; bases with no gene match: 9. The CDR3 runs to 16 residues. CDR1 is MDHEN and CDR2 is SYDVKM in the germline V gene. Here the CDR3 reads CASSFRTRVFTDTQYF. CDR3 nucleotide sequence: TGTGCCAGCAGTTTTAGGACTAGGGTTTTTACAGATACGCAGTATTTT. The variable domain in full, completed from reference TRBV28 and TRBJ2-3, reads DVKVTQSSRYLVKRTGEKVFLECVQDMDHENMFWYRQDPGLGLRLIYFSYDVKMKEKGDIPEGYSVSREKKERFSLILESASTNQTSMYLCASSFRTRVFTDTQYFGPGTRLTVL.

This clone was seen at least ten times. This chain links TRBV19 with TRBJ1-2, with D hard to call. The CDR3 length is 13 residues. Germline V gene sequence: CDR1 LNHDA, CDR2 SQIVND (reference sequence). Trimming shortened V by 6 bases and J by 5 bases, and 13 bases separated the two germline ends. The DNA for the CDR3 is TGTGCCAGTAGGGAGGGATGGTTTTATGGCTACACCTTC. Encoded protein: CASREGWFYGYTF.

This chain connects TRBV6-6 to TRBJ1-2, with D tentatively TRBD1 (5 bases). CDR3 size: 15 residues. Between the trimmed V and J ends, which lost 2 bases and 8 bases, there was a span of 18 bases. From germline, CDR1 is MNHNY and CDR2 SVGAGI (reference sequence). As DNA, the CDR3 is TGTGCCAGCAGTTACCCCGGGACGGCGATTAAAGGCTACACCTTC. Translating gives CASSYPGTAIKGYTF.

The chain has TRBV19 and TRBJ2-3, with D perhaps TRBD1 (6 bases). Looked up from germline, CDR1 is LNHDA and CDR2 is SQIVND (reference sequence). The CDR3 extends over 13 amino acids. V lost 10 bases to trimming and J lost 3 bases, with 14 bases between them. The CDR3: CATRDRSTDTQYF. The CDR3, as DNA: TGTGCCACCCGAGACAGGTCAACAGATACGCAGTATTTT. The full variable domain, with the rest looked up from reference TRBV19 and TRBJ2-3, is DGGITQSPKYLFRKEGQNVTLSCEQNLNHDAMYWYRQDPGQGLRLIYYSQIVNDFQKGDIAEGYSVSREKKESFPLTVTSAQKNPTAFYLCATRDRSTDTQYFGPGTRLTVL.

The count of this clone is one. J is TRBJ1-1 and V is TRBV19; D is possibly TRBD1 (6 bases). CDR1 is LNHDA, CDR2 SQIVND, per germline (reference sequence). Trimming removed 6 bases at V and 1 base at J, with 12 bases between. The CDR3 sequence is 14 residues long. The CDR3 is CASRTGTPNTEAFF. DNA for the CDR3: TGTGCCAGTAGAACCGGGACACCGAACACTGAAGCTTTCTTT.

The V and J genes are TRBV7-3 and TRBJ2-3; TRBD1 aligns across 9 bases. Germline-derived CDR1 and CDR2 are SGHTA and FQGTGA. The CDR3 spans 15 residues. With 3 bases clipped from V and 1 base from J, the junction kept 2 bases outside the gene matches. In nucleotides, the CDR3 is TGTGCCAGCAGCTTGGGACAGGGTGGCACAGATACGCAGTATTTT. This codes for CASSLGQGGTDTQYF.

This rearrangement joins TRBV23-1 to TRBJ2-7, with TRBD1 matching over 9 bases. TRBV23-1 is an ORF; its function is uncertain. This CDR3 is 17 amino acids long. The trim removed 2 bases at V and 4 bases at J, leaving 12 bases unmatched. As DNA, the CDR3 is TGCGCCAGCAGTCAACTCCCTAACAGGGGGCCGAAATACGAGCAGTACTTC. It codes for CASSQLPNRGPKYEQYF.

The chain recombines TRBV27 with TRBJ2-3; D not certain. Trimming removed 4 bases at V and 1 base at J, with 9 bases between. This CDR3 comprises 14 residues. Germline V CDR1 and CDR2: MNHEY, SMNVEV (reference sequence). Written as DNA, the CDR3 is TGTGCCAGCAGTTCAGGAGTAGGCACAGATACGCAGTATTTT. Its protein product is CASSSGVGTDTQYF.